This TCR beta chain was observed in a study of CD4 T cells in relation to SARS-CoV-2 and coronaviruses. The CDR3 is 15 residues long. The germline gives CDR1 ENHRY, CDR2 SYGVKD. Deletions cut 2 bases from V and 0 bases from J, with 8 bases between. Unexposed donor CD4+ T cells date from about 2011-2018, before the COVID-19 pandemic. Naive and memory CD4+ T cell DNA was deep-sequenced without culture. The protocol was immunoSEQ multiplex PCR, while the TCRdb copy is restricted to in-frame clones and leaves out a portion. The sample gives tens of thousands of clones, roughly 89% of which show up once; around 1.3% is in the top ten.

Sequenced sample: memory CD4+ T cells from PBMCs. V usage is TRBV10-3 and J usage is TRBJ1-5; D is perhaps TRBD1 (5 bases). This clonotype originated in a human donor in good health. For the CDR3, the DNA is TGTGCCATCAGTGAGACAGGTAATAGCAATCAGCCCCAGCATTTT. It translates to CAISETGNSNQPQHF.